This T cell receptor beta chain emerged from a study of monozygotic twins with inflammatory bowel disease. TCRdb reworked the 5' RACE reads into one entry per CDR3 protein, no DNA. Recorded here are 350,000 to 500,000 distinct CDR3 sequences; the top ten clones represent about 2.6%. Germline CDR1 and CDR2: MNHEY and SVGAGI. The CDR3 contains 15 residues. The clonotype originates from a human donor with ulcerative colitis or Crohn's disease, or a healthy co-twin of an affected twin (not recorded which). This sequence joins TRBV6-5 and TRBJ1-2; the TCRdb D gene call, TRBD1, has no DNA to confirm it. The specimen was blood. The CDR3 reads CASNSGEALGADYTF.